Below, 30 T cell receptor beta chains from the same sample are listed, as sequenced in a study of blood T cell repertoires in COVID-19. Libraries were prepared by immunoSEQ multiplex PCR; TCRdb keeps only in-frame clonotypes and omits some of them. The table lists about 250,000 clones, approximately 90% of them singletons. Source material: PBMCs or T cells enriched from blood (not recorded which). Receptors were obtained from a man aged 35-49 years who had recovered from COVID-19.

The chain is built from TRBV5-1 and TRBJ2-7; 9 nucleotides line up with TRBD1. CDR1 is SGHRS, CDR2 YFSETQ, per germline. The junction had 13 bases not matched to a gene; V was cut back by 4 bases and J by 5 bases. This CDR3 is 16 amino acids long. CDR3 sequence (DNA): TGCGCCAGCAGCGCCGGCCGGGGACAGGGTGTCCACGAGCAGTACTTC. As protein: CASSAGRGQGVHEQYF.

V and J are TRBV19 and TRBJ1-4, with 7 bases fitting TRBD1. V trimming: 11 bases; J trimming: 0 bases; junction bases outside the gene matches: 6. This CDR3 comprises 14 residues. Per the germline V gene, CDR1 is LNHDA and CDR2 is SQIVND (reference sequence). The CDR3 region has the DNA TGTGCCTCCAGGGGGGCAGCAACTAATGAAAAACTGTTTTTT. Protein sequence: CASRGAATNEKLFF. The variable domain in full, with the rest retrieved from reference TRBV19 and TRBJ1-4, is DGGITQSPKYLFRKEGQNVTLSCEQNLNHDAMYWYRQDPGQGLRLIYYSQIVNDFQKGDIAEGYSVSREKKESFPLTVTSAQKNPTAFYLCASRGAATNEKLFFGSGTQLSVL.

The chain has TRBV30 and TRBJ1-3; a weak D match, TRBD1 (5 bases). Germline CDR1 reads GTSNPN; CDR2 reads SVGIG (reference sequence). Trimming cost V 3 bases and J 4 bases, with 10 bases left between them. CDR3 length equals 13 residues. The CDR3, as DNA: TGTGCCTGGAGGGGGTCAGGGGGAAACACCATATATTTT. Its translation: CAWRGSGGNTIYF. The variable domain in full, with the rest retrieved from reference TRBV30 and TRBJ1-3, is SQTIHQWPATLVQPVGSPLSLECTVEGTSNPNLYWYRQAAGRGLQLLFYSVGIGQISSEVPQNLSASRPQDRQFILSSKKLLLSDSGFYLCAWRGSGGNTIYFGEGSWLTVV.

J is TRBJ1-5 and V is TRBV5-1, with D perhaps matching TRBD1 (6 bases). The germline V gene encodes CDR1 SGHRS and CDR2 YFSETQ. This CDR3 has 15 residues. Trimming stripped 4 bases from V and 0 bases from J, with 11 bases between. The CDR3, as DNA: TGCGCCAGCAGCCCGACAGGAGATAGCAATCAGCCCCAGCATTTT. This gives the protein CASSPTGDSNQPQHF.

The chain combines TRBV11-3 with TRBJ2-7; D not certain. The CDR3 totals 12 residues. The germline V gene encodes CDR1 SGHNT and CDR2 YENEEA. Trimming cost V 1 base and J 6 bases, with 7 bases left between them. The CDR3 reads CASSLGSGEQYF. CDR3 sequence (DNA): TGTGCCAGCAGCTTAGGGAGTGGCGAGCAGTACTTC.

CDR3 DNA sequence: TGTGCCAGCAGTTCTCCGAGGGAGACCCAGTACTTC. Translating it yields CASSSPRETQYF. The J gene is TRBJ2-5, the V gene TRBV28; the D is unclear. The germline V gene has CDR1 MDHEN and CDR2 SYDVKM. Trimming stripped 4 bases from V and 5 bases from J, with 8 bases between. The CDR3 is 12 residues long.

This clone showed up just once. The chain is built from TRBV4-2 and TRBJ2-1; D is perhaps TRBD2 (5 bases). Trimming stripped 1 base from V and 6 bases from J, with 16 bases between. Germline assignment: CDR1 LGHNA and CDR2 YNFKEQ. This CDR3 is built from 16 residues. CDR3 sequence reads: CASSQGAAEAPNEQFF. CDR3 sequence (DNA): TGTGCCAGCAGCCAAGGGGCAGCGGAGGCCCCCAATGAGCAGTTCTTC.

V and J are TRBV7-9 and TRBJ1-4; tentatively, D is TRBD1 (5 bases). The CDR3 spans 15 residues. Deletions cut 2 bases from V and 8 bases from J, with 15 bases between. Germline values: CDR1 SEHNR, CDR2 FQNEAQ (reference sequence). As DNA, the CDR3 is TGTGCCAGCAGCTTATACGTAGGGGTAGACGAAAAACTGTTTTTT. Encoded protein: CASSLYVGVDEKLFF.

This clone was observed a few times. V gene TRBV5-4 combines with J gene TRBJ1-2; TRBD1 agrees at 9 bases. Unmatched junction bases numbered 3, after V lost 4 bases and J lost 2 bases. The length of the CDR3 is 14 residues. Germline V gene sequence: CDR1 SGHNT, CDR2 YYREEE (reference sequence). The CDR3: CASSPGQGNYGYTF. The CDR3 DNA sequence: TGTGCCAGCAGCCCAGGACAGGGGAACTATGGCTACACCTTC.

The J gene is TRBJ2-5, the V gene TRBV7-8, with 7 bases that match TRBD2. The V gene end was trimmed by 1 base and the J gene end by 3 bases; junction bases not matched to a gene: 5. The CDR3 runs 15 residues. From germline, CDR1 is SGHVS and CDR2 FQNEAQ. This chain's CDR3 is CASSLGGLAEETQYF. The CDR3 DNA follows: TGTGCCAGCAGCTTAGGTGGCCTAGCGGAAGAGACCCAGTACTTC.

The DNA of the CDR3 is TGCGCCAGCAGTTCCGGGGACAGGACCACTGAAGCTTTCTTT. Amino acid sequence: CASSSGDRTTEAFF. The chain links TRBV4-1 to TRBJ1-1; 8 bases are a match to TRBD1. Per the germline V gene, CDR1 is MGHRA and CDR2 is YSYEKL. This CDR3 is built from 14 residues. Trimming took 6 bases from V and 4 from J; bases not matched to a gene: 7.

V is TRBV6-1 and J is TRBJ2-2; the match to TRBD2 covers 9 bases. Looked up from germline, CDR1 is MNHNS and CDR2 is SASEGT. Trimming at V came to 0 bases and at J to 2 bases, leaving 7 bases not matched to a gene. This CDR3 spans 18 amino acids. DNA of the CDR3: TGTGCCAGCAGTGAAGCGCATGGTCTAGCGGGAAACACCGGGGAGCTGTTTTTT. Amino acid sequence: CASSEAHGLAGNTGELFF.

This chain uses TRBV4-3 with TRBJ1-2; the D is unclear. The V gene lost 4 bases and the J gene lost 3 bases, with 12 bases spanning the gap. The CDR3 has 14 amino acids. The germline CDR1 and CDR2 sequences are LGHNA and YSLEER. CDR3 nucleotide sequence: TGCGCCAGCAGCCCCCAACGCGAATACTATGGCTACACCTTC. As protein: CASSPQREYYGYTF.

This clone has only one observation. The DNA of the CDR3 is TGCAGTGCTGACAGGGCTGGGGAGCAGTACTTC. Translating it yields CSADRAGEQYF. This rearrangement joins TRBV20-1 to TRBJ2-7; 7 bases are a match to TRBD1. Germline CDR1 DFQATT, CDR2 SNEGSKA (reference sequence). After removal of 5 bases from V and 7 bases from J, the junction contained 5 bases not matched to a gene. This CDR3 has 11 amino acids.

The rearrangement links TRBV18 to TRBJ2-7; 10 bases match TRBD1. The CDR3 is made up of 14 amino acids. Germline V gene lookup returns CDR1 KGHSH and CDR2 LQKENI. Losses at the gene ends were 2 bases for V and 5 bases for J; bases not matched to a gene: 3. CDR3 in DNA: TGTGCCAGCTCACCAAGGACAGGGGGAAACGAGCAGTACTTC. As protein: CASSPRTGGNEQYF.

J is TRBJ1-2 and V is TRBV14; TRBD1 might be the D (6 bases). The germline V gene has CDR1 SGHDN and CDR2 FVKESK. Trimming pared 4 bases from V and 0 bases from J, leaving 15 bases between. This CDR3 region has 16 residues. Here the CDR3 DNA reads TGTGCCAGCAGCCCGGGCTTGGGGGCAGCTAACTATGGCTACACCTTC. Its protein product is CASSPGLGAANYGYTF.

This clone was counted a single time. V gene TRBV5-5 combines with J gene TRBJ1-1; D is unresolved. The CDR3 has 13 residues. Germline loops: CDR1 SGHKS, CDR2 YYEKEE (reference sequence). V dropped 4 bases and J dropped 3 bases, with 10 bases sitting between them. The CDR3 sequence: CASSPPRDTEAFF. The CDR3 nucleotides read TGTGCCAGCAGCCCCCCGAGGGACACTGAAGCTTTCTTT.

The V call is TRBV5-3, the J call TRBJ2-7; D not certain. TRBV5-3 is labeled an ORF, and its function is uncertain. The V and J ends lost 0 bases and 3 bases respectively, with 10 bases between them. This CDR3 contains 14 residues. The chain's CDR3 is CARSLADSNYEQYF. DNA for the CDR3: TGTGCCAGAAGCTTGGCAGACTCAAACTACGAGCAGTACTTC.

V gene TRBV29-1 combines with J gene TRBJ2-7; D remains ambiguous. The V gene's germline CDR1 is SQVTM and CDR2 ANQGSEA. The CDR3 contains 12 residues. V was clipped by 2 bases and J by 6 bases, with 11 bases between them. The DNA for the CDR3 is TGCAGCGTTGAACCAACTACCGGCGAGCAGTACTTC. Its protein is CSVEPTTGEQYF.

This chain connects TRBV4-3 to TRBJ1-3; D call uncertain. The CDR3 extends over 14 amino acids. The V end was cut by 0 bases, the J end by 4 bases, with 7 bases between. CDR1 LGHNA and CDR2 YSLEER come from the germline V gene. CDR3 amino acids: CASSQDRTGNTIYF. Here the CDR3 DNA reads TGCGCCAGCAGCCAAGATAGAACGGGAAACACCATATATTTT.

This clone was counted between two and nine times. The V and J genes are TRBV20-1 and TRBJ1-5; no firm D call. V was shortened by 0 bases and J by 11 bases, with 8 bases between the two germline ends. There are 11 residues in the CDR3. From germline, CDR1 is DFQATT and CDR2 SNEGSKA (reference sequence). CDR3 residues: CSARDRRAQHF. The CDR3, as DNA: TGCAGTGCTAGAGATCGACGGGCCCAGCATTTT.

This clone occurred a few times. This sequence joins TRBV7-2 and TRBJ1-2; TRBD1 might be the D (5 bases). The germline V gene has CDR1 SGHTA and CDR2 FQGNSA. This CDR3 has 14 residues. V lost 5 bases to trimming and J lost 4 bases, with 14 bases between them. CDR3 loop: CASSLVGPLYGYTF. CDR3 in DNA: TGTGCCAGCAGCCTGGTGGGGCCCCTCTATGGCTACACCTTC.

The rearrangement uses TRBV30 and TRBJ1-1; D not certain. CDR1 is GTSNPN and CDR2 is SVGIG in the germline V gene (reference sequence). Trimming removed 4 bases at V and 1 base at J, with 10 bases between. This CDR3 has 13 residues. CDR3: CAWTRVENTEAFF. Written as DNA, the CDR3 is TGTGCCTGGACCCGGGTCGAGAACACTGAAGCTTTCTTT.

The rearrangement joins TRBV5-1 to TRBJ2-5, with 9 bases that match TRBD1. CDR1 SGHRS and CDR2 YFSETQ come from the germline V gene. The length of the CDR3 is 13 residues. V gave up 5 bases and J gave up 3 bases; unmatched junction bases: 2. The CDR3: CASRWTGEETQYF. For the CDR3, the DNA is TGCGCCAGCAGATGGACAGGGGAAGAGACCCAGTACTTC.

This clone was seen ten or more times. The chain recombines TRBV7-8 with TRBJ2-3; 12 bases map to TRBD1. The J segment lost 6 bases and the V segment lost 6 bases, leaving 7 bases of the junction unmatched. This CDR3 region has 15 residues. Germline-derived CDR1 and CDR2 are SGHVS and FQNEAQ. The CDR3 reads CASSRDRGPSDTQYF. CDR3 coding DNA: TGTGCCAGCAGTCGGGACAGGGGGCCTTCCGATACGCAGTATTTT.

The gene calls are TRBV12-3 or TRBV12-4 and TRBJ1-1; unclear D gene. Deletions cut 5 bases from V and 3 bases from J, with 10 bases between. The CDR3 is made up of 13 amino acids. CDR3 DNA: TGTGCCAGCAGTCCCGGGGTTGACACTGAAGCTTTCTTT. It translates to CASSPGVDTEAFF.

This chain connects TRBV5-5 to TRBJ1-1; maybe TRBD1 (5 bases). The germline V and J ends were trimmed by 0 bases and 5 bases, with 11 bases remaining between them. Germline CDR1 SGHKS, CDR2 YYEKEE (reference sequence). This CDR3 is 14 amino acids long. CDR3 nucleotides: TGTGCCAGCAGCTTGGAGGGTCGGACAACTGAAGCTTTCTTT. Translating it yields CASSLEGRTTEAFF.

This chain uses TRBV5-1 with TRBJ2-5; 11 bases are shared with TRBD2. The ends lost 4 bases at V and 5 bases at J; junction bases unmatched: 1. Per the germline V gene, CDR1 is SGHRS and CDR2 is YFSETQ. This CDR3 contains 13 residues. CDR3 coding DNA: TGCGCCAGCAGCGGACTAGCGGGTGAGACCCAGTACTTC. Translation: CASSGLAGETQYF.

As for this clone: In the same sample, other DNA sequences code for this CDR3. This sequence joins TRBV7-2 and TRBJ1-2, with D perhaps TRBD1 (5 bases). This CDR3 is built from 14 residues. Trimming took off 5 bases at V and 0 bases at J, with 10 bases between the two ends. Per the germline V gene, CDR1 is SGHTA and CDR2 is FQGNSA. The CDR3: CASSPRGANYGYTF. Written as DNA, the CDR3 is TGTGCCAGCAGCCCAAGGGGTGCTAACTATGGCTACACCTTC.

The chain couples TRBV19 to TRBJ2-2; weak D call: TRBD2 (5 bases). V was trimmed by 4 bases and J by 0 bases, leaving 15 bases between them. CDR3 size: 17 residues. Germline V gene data show CDR1 as LNHDA and CDR2 as SQIVND (reference sequence). The CDR3 region is CASSTRPRGTNTGELFF. In DNA, the CDR3 is TGTGCCAGTAGTACCCGCCCTAGAGGGACGAACACCGGGGAGCTGTTTTTT.